Listed here are 4 T cell receptor beta chains from one sample, sequenced in a study of T-cell reconstitution after alpha-beta-depleted transplantation in children. During its preparation, the TCRbeta library received unique molecular identifiers. TCRdb reprocessed the PCR reads with MiXCR, giving one entry per CDR3 protein. The sample consists of 250,000 to 300,000 distinct CDR3 sequences, over 9% of them appearing once. The input for sequencing was PBMCs, taken before TCRalphabeta/CD19-depleted stem cell transplant. These TCRs come from a boy under two years old with acute myeloid leukemia, due to receive a stem cell transplant.

This clonotype was observed at least ten times. This chain uses TRBV5-4 with TRBJ2-1, with 10 bases that match TRBD2. In germline, CDR1 is SGHNT, CDR2 YYREEE (reference sequence). The CDR3 has 19 residues. With 3 bases clipped from V and 0 bases from J, the junction kept 12 bases outside the gene matches. The CDR3 DNA is TGTGCCAGCAGCTCACGGGGGCTAGCGGGAGCGAGCTCCTACAATGAGCAGTTCTTC. Translating it yields CASSSRGLAGASSYNEQFF.

The chain is built from TRBV4-3 and TRBJ2-6; the match to TRBD2 covers 10 bases. The V gene end was trimmed by 1 base and the J gene end by 0 bases; junction bases not matched to a gene: 3. Germline loops: CDR1 LGHNA, CDR2 YSLEER. The CDR3 length is 18 residues. This CDR3 is CASSQGLAGSSGANVLTF. CDR3 nucleotides: TGCGCCAGCAGCCAAGGACTAGCGGGCAGCTCTGGGGCCAACGTCCTGACTTTC.

The chain is built from TRBV5-6 and TRBJ2-7, with a weak D call TRBD1 (5 bases). Trimming removed 5 bases from V and 2 bases from J, with 14 bases in between. CDR3 size: 14 residues. The germline gives CDR1 SGHDT, CDR2 YYEEEE. Here the CDR3 reads CASRVLGHTYEQYF. For the CDR3, the DNA is TGTGCCAGCAGGGTCCTTGGACATACCTACGAGCAGTACTTC.

This clonotype was recorded many times. The gene calls are TRBV20-1 and TRBJ2-7; D is possibly TRBD1 (6 bases). Germline-derived CDR1 and CDR2 are DFQATT and SNEGSKA (reference sequence). V was clipped by 4 bases and J by 1 base, with 11 bases between them. The CDR3 has 13 residues. CDR3 sequence reads: CSATRGKSYEQYF. The CDR3 region has the DNA TGCAGTGCTACGAGGGGGAAGTCCTACGAGCAGTACTTC.